The T cell receptor (beta chain) described here comes from a study of cytomegalovirus exposure and HLA in healthy donors (dated by TCRdb to 2016 to 2017). For context, the study as a whole: The 500 to 800 repertoires of the first cohort and the 110 or so validation repertoires were produced on the same platform, according to a later analysis. In addition to the first cohort of 650 to 750 subjects, a separate validation cohort of 130 or so different subjects was used. The study aimed to test whether signatures of past pathogen exposure could be identified by cataloging public T cell receptors. To predict cytomegalovirus infection status, the study combined high-throughput TCR immunosequencing, statistical association of individual TCRs with disease status, and machine learning. General study outcomes and caveats: The authors suggested that the approach could potentially be generalized to other disease states and immunological phenotypes. Most TCR sequences were observed very rarely across donors, whereas some public TCRs were present in many individuals. A later analysis lacked HLA typing for the validation cohort, so it scored co-occurrence in that cohort across all 110 or so repertoires. The classifier was reported to diagnose cytomegalovirus status with high specificity and sensitivity in both the original cohort and the validation cohort. A total of roughly 160 TCR beta chains were listed by the study as associated with cytomegalovirus. In vitro tests confirmed that a few of the cytomegalovirus-associated TCR beta chains recognize cytomegalovirus antigens. In a later analysis, TCRs clustered in the first cohort were found to also tend to co-occur in the roughly 130 validation repertoires, with approximately 94% of cluster scores above 0.

About this clone itself: No antigen is known for it. No base quality values were provided; no much bigger clone lies one nucleotide off.

Preparation of the library involved the immunoSEQ multiplex PCR assay. Concerning the study's data processing: A statistical classification framework was built to diagnose cytomegalovirus status from the catalog of TCR beta chain sequences. The clones in this table, taken by TCRdb from immuneACCESS, are in-frame only. Not every clone is retained; where verified, under half of the shortfall comes from an unresolved V gene, and the cause of the rest is unknown. Clone size and V and J calls were adopted from that table, with D and trimming inferred from the DNA. For this sample there are 260,000 or so clones; around 89% appear just once. The ten largest account for about 0.9% of the sample. The donors belonged to the validation cohort of about 120 subjects, which was separate from the approximately 700-subject first cohort. V is cut back by 5 bases and J by 6 bases, with 16 bases in the junction unmatched. Measured from the cysteine to the phenylalanine, the CDR3 is 17 residues long. Just the 51-base CDR3 DNA is kept, in frame starting at base 1. CDR1 and CDR2 are read off the germline V gene (reference sequence) as GTSNPN and SVGIG.

Input material: PBMCs. The TCR originated in a woman under 30 in good health and CMV-seronegative. Rearrangement joined TRBV30 to TRBJ1-5, with 10 bases aligning to TRBD1. The sequenced DNA is TGTGCCTGGGGGGCTCGGGTTGGTGACAGGGGGCGTCAGCCCCAGCATTTT. Its translation is CAWGARVGDRGRQPQHF.